The 22 T cell receptor beta chains presented below share a single source sample, sequenced in a study of blood T cell repertoires in COVID-19. Data came from immunoSEQ multiplex PCR; TCRdb stores just in-frame clones and leaves some out. Of 120,000 to 150,000 clones listed, 84% were seen once; the top ten hold 5% to 7%. Sequenced sample: PBMCs or T cells enriched from blood (not recorded which). The source of these receptors is a woman in her fifties or sixties who had been exposed to COVID-19.

This clone has a single count. This chain joins TRBV6-5 and TRBJ2-6, with 10 bases identical to TRBD1. Trimming took 5 bases from V and 11 from J; bases not matched to a gene: 6. The CDR3 consists of 14 residues. CDR1 is MNHEY, CDR2 SVGAGI, per germline. Here the CDR3 reads CASSRQGAGHVLTF. The CDR3 DNA is TGTGCCAGCAGTCGACAGGGGGCAGGGCACGTCCTGACTTTC.

This clone has just one count. J is TRBJ1-2 and V is TRBV29-1; tentatively, D is TRBD1 (6 bases). The ends were cut back, 6 bases at V and 0 bases at J, with 23 bases in the middle. The germline V gene encodes CDR1 SQVTM and CDR2 ANQGSEA. This CDR3 is 17 amino acids long. CDR3 amino acids: CSVGPITGNGTNYGYTF. The CDR3 coding sequence is TGCAGCGTCGGCCCCATTACAGGGAACGGGACTAACTATGGCTACACCTTC.

This chain links TRBV19 with TRBJ2-3, with 11 bases that match TRBD2. The junction had 7 bases not matched to a gene; V was cut back by 4 bases and J by 1 base. The CDR3 is made up of 17 amino acids. The germline gives CDR1 LNHDA, CDR2 SQIVND (reference sequence). Here the CDR3 DNA reads TGTGCCAGTAGTACTCTAGCGGGGGGCGGGGGCACAGATACGCAGTATTTT. Its translation is CASSTLAGGGGTDTQYF.

The rearrangement links TRBV2 to TRBJ1-5; 8 bases match TRBD1. CDR1 and CDR2 (germline): SNHLY, FYNNEI. The trim removed 6 bases at V and 7 bases at J, leaving 17 bases unmatched. The CDR3 is 17 residues long. CDR3 amino acids: CASRGDRAGQEWQPQHF. CDR3 nucleotides: TGTGCCAGCAGGGGGGACCGGGCGGGACAGGAATGGCAGCCCCAGCATTTT.

V gene TRBV7-2 combines with J gene TRBJ1-1, with D possibly being TRBD1 (5 bases). The V gene's germline CDR1 is SGHTA and CDR2 FQGNSA. V was clipped by 5 bases and J by 4 bases, with 14 bases between them. The CDR3 contains 14 residues. DNA for the CDR3: TGTGCCAGCAGCCTCCATCAGGGCCCCACTGAAGCTTTCTTT. This codes for CASSLHQGPTEAFF.

The sample holds a few counts of this clone. V and J are TRBV6-5 and TRBJ1-2; weak D call: TRBD1 (6 bases). Per the germline V gene, CDR1 is MNHEY and CDR2 is SVGAGI. CDR3 length equals 14 residues. V shed 8 bases and J shed 1 base, with 14 bases lying between them. The DNA for the CDR3 is TGTGCCAGCTCTCAGAGGGGGTTTAACTATGGCTACACCTTC. Amino acid sequence: CASSQRGFNYGYTF.

The chain is built from TRBV10-2 and TRBJ1-1, with 7 bases matching TRBD1. V lost 8 bases to trimming and J lost 10 bases; unmatched junction nucleotides: 7. Germline V lookup: CDR1 WSHSY, CDR2 SAAADI. The CDR3 runs to 11 residues. As DNA, the CDR3 is TGCGCCAGCGTTGACAGGGCTAGAGCTTTCTTT. Residues: CASVDRARAFF.

V and J are TRBV5-6 and TRBJ2-3; 8 nucleotides align to TRBD2. The CDR3 extends over 17 amino acids. With V trimmed by 0 bases and J by 0 bases, 6 bases remained unmatched. Looked up from germline, CDR1 is SGHDT and CDR2 is YYEEEE. The CDR3 DNA is TGTGCCAGCAGCTTGGCCGGTAGCGGGACTAGCACAGATACGCAGTATTTT. The encoded protein is CASSLAGSGTSTDTQYF.

The chain has TRBV9 and TRBJ1-2, with D possibly TRBD1 on 6 matching bases. Germline V gene lookup returns CDR1 SGDLS and CDR2 YYNGEE. Between the trimmed V and J ends, which lost 0 bases and 2 bases, there was a span of 11 bases. The CDR3 is made up of 15 amino acids. The CDR3 sequence: CASSVDWGPNYGYTF. The CDR3 DNA is TGTGCCAGCAGCGTAGACTGGGGGCCCAACTATGGCTACACCTTC.

This chain joins TRBV7-9 and TRBJ2-1; D is perhaps TRBD2 (5 bases). Germline V gene data show CDR1 as SEHNR and CDR2 as FQNEAQ (reference sequence). The V end was cut by 5 bases, the J end by 4 bases, with 9 bases between. CDR3 length: 13 amino acids. The CDR3: CASSVRGYNEQFF. The CDR3 nucleotides read TGTGCCAGCAGCGTACGGGGTTACAATGAGCAGTTCTTC.

The chain uses TRBV6-5 and TRBJ1-2; D perhaps matches TRBD1 (6 bases). Germline CDR1 reads MNHEY; CDR2 reads SVGAGI. The CDR3 spans 15 residues. V dropped 7 bases and J dropped 5 bases, with 20 bases sitting between them. The DNA of the CDR3 is TGTGCCAGCAACCCCCTCAGACAGGCACCTTATGGCTACACCTTC. Amino acids: CASNPLRQAPYGYTF.

The sample holds one count of this clone. The V gene is TRBV19, the J gene TRBJ2-1; TRBD2 matches 11 bases. CDR1 and CDR2 from the germline V gene are LNHDA and SQIVND (reference sequence). There are 14 residues in the CDR3. V shed 10 bases, J shed 9 bases, and the junction held 11 bases outside the gene matches. CDR3 amino acids: CATEVAGGPGEQFF. The CDR3 region has the DNA TGTGCCACCGAAGTAGCGGGGGGGCCGGGTGAGCAGTTCTTC. Supplemented by reference TRBV19 and TRBJ2-1, the full variable domain reads DGGITQSPKYLFRKEGQNVTLSCEQNLNHDAMYWYRQDPGQGLRLIYYSQIVNDFQKGDIAEGYSVSREKKESFPLTVTSAQKNPTAFYLCATEVAGGPGEQFFGPGTRLTVL.

The rearrangement links TRBV6-4 to TRBJ1-1; 9 bases line up with TRBD1. This CDR3 comprises 15 residues. The V gene end was trimmed by 6 bases and the J gene end by 4 bases; junction bases not matched to a gene: 9. The V gene's germline CDR1 is MRHNA and CDR2 SNTAGT. CDR3 in amino acids: CASRASGQGVTEAFF. The CDR3 DNA sequence: TGTGCCAGCAGGGCCTCGGGACAGGGTGTCACTGAAGCTTTCTTT.

The chain has TRBV13 and TRBJ1-1; tentatively, D is TRBD1 (6 bases). The germline V gene encodes CDR1 PRHDT and CDR2 FYEKMQ (reference sequence). The CDR3 covers 15 residues. Trimming left V 5 bases short and J 0 bases short, with 13 bases between. CDR3 sequence reads: CASSHDWTVNTEAFF. The CDR3 DNA follows: TGTGCCAGCAGCCACGACTGGACAGTGAACACTGAAGCTTTCTTT.

The V call is TRBV3-1 (or the pseudogene TRBV3-2), the J call TRBJ2-5; 7 nucleotides match TRBD1. The CDR3 loop spans 11 amino acids. Germline assignment: CDR1 LGHDT and CDR2 YNNKEL (reference sequence). V shed 6 bases and J 5 bases; nucleotides not matched to a gene: 0. The CDR3 is CASRQGETQYF. The CDR3 coding sequence is TGTGCCAGCAGACAGGGGGAGACCCAGTACTTC.

The gene calls are TRBV3-1 (or the pseudogene TRBV3-2) and TRBJ2-1; D is perhaps TRBD1 (6 bases). Germline V gives CDR1 LGHDT, CDR2 YNNKEL (reference sequence). Trimming shortened V by 4 bases and J by 9 bases, and 13 bases separated the two germline ends. This CDR3 has 13 amino acids. CDR3 region: CASSPTGKGEQFF. The CDR3 nucleotides are TGTGCCAGCAGCCCAACAGGGAAGGGTGAGCAGTTCTTC.

This clone was seen more than once but under ten times. This chain joins TRBV18 and TRBJ1-5; the match to TRBD1 covers 7 bases. V lost 0 bases, J lost 3 bases, and 2 bases stayed unmatched. CDR3 length: 15 residues. Germline V lookup: CDR1 KGHSH, CDR2 LQKENI. For the CDR3, the DNA is TGTGCCAGCTCACCACCGGGACAGTTCAATCAGCCCCAGCATTTT. Translating it yields CASSPPGQFNQPQHF. Combining the CDR3 with reference TRBV18 and TRBJ1-5 gives the whole variable domain NAGVMQNPRHLVRRRGQEARLRCSPMKGHSHVYWYRQLPEEGLKFMVYLQKENIIDESGMPKERFSAEFPKEGPSILRIQQVVRGDSAAYFCASSPPGQFNQPQHFGDGTRLSIL.

The chain employs TRBV7-2 and TRBJ2-1; 8 positions agree with TRBD2. The CDR3 covers 15 residues. V shed 1 base, J shed 7 bases, and the junction held 6 bases outside the gene matches. The germline V gene encodes CDR1 SGHTA and CDR2 FQGNSA. The DNA of the CDR3 is TGTGCCAGCAGCTTAGACCGACTAGCGTCTAATGAGCAGTTCTTC. Its protein is CASSLDRLASNEQFF. The whole variable domain, remainder taken from reference TRBV7-2 and TRBJ2-1, is GAGVSQSPSNKVTEKGKDVELRCDPISGHTALYWYRQSLGQGLEFLIYFQGNSAPDKSGLPSDRFSAERTGGSVSTLTIQRTQQEDSAVYLCASSLDRLASNEQFFGPGTRLTVL.

In DNA, the CDR3 is TGCAGCGTTTATGCGCACTACGAGCAGTACTTC. The encoded protein is CSVYAHYEQYF. V gene TRBV29-1 combines with J gene TRBJ2-7; D remains ambiguous. Looked up from germline, CDR1 is SQVTM and CDR2 is ANQGSEA. Trimming removed 5 bases at V and 3 bases at J, with 8 bases between. The CDR3 runs to 11 residues.

The sample holds one count of this clone. One end of the junction is discordant with germline, which a read error may explain. The chain recombines TRBV7-9 with TRBJ1-4; unclear D gene. CDR1 is SEHNR, CDR2 FQNEAQ, per germline (reference sequence). This CDR3 has 15 amino acids. CDR3 bases: TGTGCCAGCAGCCCGGGGAGGCCAACTGATGAAAAACTGTTTTTT. Its translation: CASSPGRPTDEKLFF.

This clone came up once. The chain couples TRBV18 to TRBJ1-1; D call uncertain. Trimming took off 6 bases at V and 0 bases at J, with 17 bases between the two ends. CDR3 size: 16 residues. From germline, CDR1 is KGHSH and CDR2 LQKENI. CDR3 DNA: TGTGCCAGCTCGAACCCCGTTCGGGGTATGAACACTGAAGCTTTCTTT. This sequence encodes CASSNPVRGMNTEAFF.

The V gene is TRBV5-1, the J gene TRBJ1-1; 12 nucleotides line up with TRBD1. The CDR3 consists of 18 residues. The germline V gene encodes CDR1 SGHRS and CDR2 YFSETQ. The junction had 10 bases not matched to a gene; V was cut back by 4 bases and J by 0 bases. The CDR3: CASSPTGTGGGMNTEAFF. DNA of the CDR3: TGCGCCAGCAGCCCAACCGGGACAGGGGGCGGAATGAACACTGAAGCTTTCTTT.